The rows below give T cell receptor beta chains drawn from one sample of a study of identical twins. MiXCR was run by TCRdb on the 5' RACE reads, yielding one entry per CDR3 protein. The sample holds 500,000 to 600,000 distinct CDR3 sequences; roughly a fifth are singletons and the top ten take under 0.95%. These same records also appear under a second study, on T cells expressing NK-cell markers.

Sequenced sample: CD4+ T cells sorted from blood. All receptors come from a woman aged 18-29 years in good health. Each CDR3 is given with its conserved first and last residue. A D gene is named only where the DNA matches it firmly. The size field is filled for only some rows; it gives once, few, many or a size class.

V gene	D gene	clone size	J gene	CDR3 protein	CDR3 DNA
TRBV25-1	-	-	TRBJ1-1	CASQGWSPNTEAFF	TGTGCCAGCCAGGGGTGGTCCCCGAACACTGAAGCTTTCTTT
TRBV29-1	TRBD2	many	TRBJ2-1	CSAGTSGSGEQFF	TGCAGCGCGGGGACTAGCGGGAGTGGGGAGCAGTTCTTC
TRBV6-1	TRBD2	-	TRBJ2-6	CASRLAGGSGANVLTF	TGTGCCAGCAGGCTAGCGGGTGGCTCTGGGGCCAACGTCCTGACTTTC
TRBV29-1	-	few	TRBJ1-2	CSVEDQGQGGYTF	TGCAGCGTTGAAGATCAGGGGCAGGGTGGCTACACCTTC
TRBV9	-	-	TRBJ2-1	CASSVSGPSGEQFF	TGTGCCAGCAGCGTATCGGGACCGTCCGGGGAGCAGTTCTTC
TRBV27	-	few	TRBJ1-5	CATGRLGSNQPQHF	TGTGCCACTGGGAGGTTGGGTAGCAATCAGCCCCAGCATTTT
TRBV20-1	-	-	TRBJ1-2	CSAPGGRNYGYTF	TGCAGTGCCCCCGGGGGCAGAAACTATGGCTACACCTTC
TRBV20-1	-	few	TRBJ1-1	CSASHSNTEAFF	TGCAGTGCTAGTCACAGCAACACTGAAGCTTTCTTT
TRBV10-3	-	-	TRBJ2-1	CAIRIYNEQFF	TGTGCCATCAGGATCTACAATGAGCAGTTCTTC
TRBV6-1	TRBD1	-	TRBJ2-3	CASRRQGARSDTQYF	TGTGCCAGCAGACGACAGGGTGCTCGCTCAGATACGCAGTATTTT
TRBV6-1	-	-	TRBJ2-5	CASSPYETQYF	TGTGCCAGCAGTCCCTATGAGACCCAGTACTTC
TRBV7-2	-	few	TRBJ2-7	CASSLYSGKSYEQYF	TGTGCCAGCAGCCTATATTCAGGGAAATCGTACGAGCAGTACTTC
TRBV3-1	TRBD1	many	TRBJ2-5	CASSQGGTEETQYF	TGTGCCAGCAGCCAAGGGGGGACAGAAGAGACCCAGTACTTC
TRBV20-1	TRBD1	-	TRBJ2-5	CSGVETGGVETQYF	TGCAGTGGGGTTGAGACAGGGGGCGTGGAGACCCAGTACTTC
TRBV12-3/TRBV12-4	-	many	TRBJ2-7	CASSLAGAGGQYF	TGTGCCAGCAGTTTAGCGGGAGCTGGAGGGCAGTACTTC
TRBV3-1	-	-	TRBJ1-2	CASSQGVTGSYGYTF	TGTGCCAGCAGCCAAGGTGTTACAGGGTCCTATGGCTACACCTTC
TRBV12-3/TRBV12-4	TRBD2	-	TRBJ2-1	CASSRGGGPEYEQFF	TGTGCCAGCAGTCGCGGGGGAGGGCCGGAGTATGAGCAGTTCTTC
TRBV3-1	-	few	TRBJ2-7	CASSQLDRSSYEQYF	TGTGCCAGCAGCCAACTAGACAGGAGCTCCTACGAGCAGTACTTC